The 19 T cell receptor beta chains reported below all come from one sample, sequenced in a study of shared clonotypes between healthy human individuals. Generated by immunoSEQ multiplex PCR, the TCRdb table keeps only in-frame clones and is missing some. The table shows hundreds of thousands of clones, with roughly 96% occurring only once. The naive CD8 subset, CD45RO-negative cells positively selected for CCR7, excluded terminally differentiated effector memory CD45RA+ cells. Material: naive CD8+ T cells sorted from blood. The source is a woman aged 25 to 39 in good health.

V usage is TRBV19 and J usage is TRBJ2-3, with TRBD2 identical over 12 bases. Germline V gives CDR1 LNHDA, CDR2 SQIVND (reference sequence). The CDR3 runs to 17 residues. J lost 0 bases, V lost 6 bases, and 7 bases had no gene match. The CDR3 DNA is TGTGCCAGTAGGGGTCCGGGACTAGCGGGCAGCACAGATACGCAGTATTTT. Translated: CASRGPGLAGSTDTQYF.

A single count supports this clone. The CDR3 here is CASSPETGTETQYF. CDR3 DNA: TGTGCCAGTAGTCCCGAGACAGGGACGGAGACCCAGTACTTC. V usage is TRBV19 and J usage is TRBJ2-5, with 7 bases aligning to TRBD1. V was clipped by 5 bases and J by 5 bases; unmatched bases: 8. Germline assignment: CDR1 LNHDA and CDR2 SQIVND (reference sequence). The CDR3 is made up of 14 amino acids.

This chain links TRBV5-4 with TRBJ2-1; D is ambiguous. The CDR3 is made up of 15 amino acids. Germline-derived CDR1 and CDR2 are SGHNT and YYREEE (reference sequence). The V gene lost 4 bases and the J gene lost 5 bases, with 16 bases spanning the gap. The CDR3 region has the DNA TGTGCCAGCAGCCAAACACGGAACACCAACAATGAGCAGTTCTTC. This gives the protein CASSQTRNTNNEQFF.

The CDR3 loop reads CASSGRGTYEQYF. CDR3 DNA sequence: TGTGCCAGCAGCGGACGGGGAACCTACGAGCAGTACTTC. The chain is built from TRBV2 and TRBJ2-7; D is perhaps TRBD2 (5 bases). This CDR3 has 13 residues. The V gene's germline CDR1 is SNHLY and CDR2 FYNNEI. V lost 6 bases, J lost 2 bases, and 11 bases lay in between.

The gene calls are TRBV25-1 and TRBJ2-7, with 7 bases fitting TRBD1. This CDR3 has 13 residues. V was clipped by 6 bases and J by 3 bases; unmatched bases: 5. CDR1 and CDR2 (germline): MGHDK, SYGVNS. The CDR3 loop is CASRRQGYYEQYF. For the CDR3, the DNA is TGTGCCAGCAGGAGACAGGGCTACTACGAGCAGTACTTC.

This clone was recorded once. The V and J genes are TRBV27 and TRBJ1-1; TRBD1 is a possible D gene (5 bases). CDR3 length: 18 residues. V was trimmed by 6 bases and J by 4 bases, leaving 27 bases between them. CDR1 is MNHEY, CDR2 SMNVEV, per germline (reference sequence). In nucleotides, the CDR3 is TGTGCCAGCAGCCCGGGACTTCGGGAGGGGTTAGTCGGCACTGAAGCTTTCTTT. Protein product: CASSPGLREGLVGTEAFF.

The chain uses TRBV4-1 and TRBJ2-1; 7 bases match TRBD2. V gave up 4 bases and J gave up 12 bases; unmatched junction bases: 15. Germline CDR1 and CDR2: MGHRA and YSYEKL. This CDR3 has 15 residues. The CDR3 sequence: CASSPRAGEVRGQFF. The CDR3 DNA is TGCGCCAGCAGCCCACGGGCGGGAGAGGTCCGTGGGCAGTTCTTC.

This chain joins TRBV7-9 and TRBJ1-1; perhaps TRBD1 as D (5 bases). This CDR3 contains 15 residues. CDR1 and CDR2 (germline): SEHNR, FQNEAQ (reference sequence). Trimming pared 5 bases from V and 1 base from J, leaving 14 bases between. The CDR3 loop is CASSRGWGRNTEAFF. The CDR3 bases are TGTGCCAGCAGCCGAGGGTGGGGCCGGAACACTGAAGCTTTCTTT.

This clone was recorded only once. The chain uses TRBV13 and TRBJ1-1; D is ambiguous. Germline V gives CDR1 PRHDT, CDR2 FYEKMQ (reference sequence). V lost 4 bases and J 0 bases, leaving 12 bases between the germline ends. The CDR3 consists of 15 residues. CDR3 region: CASSSYSGLNTEAFF. The CDR3 bases are TGTGCCAGCAGCTCATACTCCGGGCTGAACACTGAAGCTTTCTTT.

The V gene is TRBV28, the J gene TRBJ2-5; D possibly corresponds to TRBD1 (6 bases). Germline CDR1 is MDHEN and CDR2 is SYDVKM. The CDR3 has 14 amino acids. The V end lost 6 bases, the J end lost 0 bases, and 11 bases lay between the germline ends. The CDR3 loop is CASRYTGYQETQYF. The CDR3 coding sequence is TGTGCCAGCAGATATACAGGGTACCAAGAGACCCAGTACTTC.

The V and J genes are TRBV28 and TRBJ2-7; the D gene is possibly TRBD1 (5 bases). Trimming removed 7 bases from V and 6 bases from J, with 25 bases in between. CDR3 length: 16 amino acids. Germline-derived CDR1 and CDR2 are MDHEN and SYDVKM. This chain's CDR3 is CASIDRDSSLLGEQYF. The CDR3 region has the DNA TGTGCCAGCATCGACCGTGACAGCTCCCTCCTTGGCGAGCAGTACTTC.

The chain uses TRBV19 and TRBJ2-7, with D tentatively TRBD1 or TRBD2 (5 bases each). Trimming cost V 6 bases and J 3 bases, with 27 bases left between them. The CDR3 spans 18 residues. Germline lookup yields CDR1 LNHDA and CDR2 SQIVND (reference sequence). The CDR3 bases are TGTGCCAGTAGCTGGCAGGGAGTGTCCAATCCAGAAATCTACGAGCAGTACTTC. Translated: CASSWQGVSNPEIYEQYF.

The chain joins TRBV6-5 to TRBJ2-5; perhaps TRBD2 as D (5 bases). CDR1 is MNHEY, CDR2 SVGAGI, per germline. The V gene lost 0 bases and the J gene lost 1 base, with 9 bases spanning the gap. The CDR3 totals 15 residues. CDR3 region: CASSYSPGSQETQYF. CDR3 DNA sequence: TGTGCCAGCAGTTACTCTCCGGGATCCCAAGAGACCCAGTACTTC.

The V gene is TRBV5-6, the J gene TRBJ1-3, with D hard to call. Trimming shortened V by 0 bases and J by 0 bases, and 4 bases separated the two germline ends. CDR3 size: 14 residues. In germline, CDR1 is SGHDT, CDR2 YYEEEE. The chain's CDR3 is CASSLVGSGNTIYF. The CDR3 nucleotides read TGTGCCAGCAGCTTGGTCGGCTCTGGAAACACCATATATTTT.

CDR3 amino acids: CASSMTMTGRTEAFF. CDR3 DNA sequence: TGTGCCAGCAGTATGACAATGACAGGGCGGACTGAAGCTTTCTTT. The V and J genes are TRBV6-1 and TRBJ1-1; the match to TRBD1 covers 7 bases. V was clipped by 5 bases and J by 5 bases; unmatched bases: 11. Germline lookup yields CDR1 MNHNS and CDR2 SASEGT. CDR3 length equals 15 residues.

The chain combines TRBV28 with TRBJ1-5; D gene unclear. Trimming shortened V by 4 bases and J by 0 bases, and 13 bases separated the two germline ends. The CDR3 is 16 amino acids. Germline V CDR1 and CDR2: MDHEN, SYDVKM. The CDR3 nucleotides are TGTGCCAGCAGTTCCCGAAAAAAATATAGCAATCAGCCCCAGCATTTT. Translated: CASSSRKKYSNQPQHF.

This clone appeared a single time. The chain has TRBV28 and TRBJ2-6; D remains unclear. The CDR3 runs to 14 residues. Germline values: CDR1 MDHEN, CDR2 SYDVKM. V was clipped by 3 bases and J by 2 bases, with 5 bases between them. For the CDR3, the DNA is TGTGCCAGCAGTTTGCCGCCTGGGGCCAACGTCCTGACTTTC. Residues: CASSLPPGANVLTF.

This chain joins TRBV2 and TRBJ2-7, with TRBD1 matching 9 bases. The V and J ends lost 6 bases and 1 base, in that order; junction bases with no gene match: 4. This CDR3 is built from 14 residues. Germline V lookup: CDR1 SNHLY, CDR2 FYNNEI. The CDR3 spells CASRTDRGSYEQYF. In DNA, the CDR3 is TGTGCCAGCAGGACGGACAGGGGTTCCTACGAGCAGTACTTC.

This chain uses TRBV4-1 with TRBJ2-1; 7 nucleotides line up with TRBD2. V was clipped by 0 bases and J by 2 bases; unmatched bases: 4. This CDR3 contains 16 residues. The germline CDR1 and CDR2 sequences are MGHRA and YSYEKL. CDR3 in amino acids: CASSQEPGRAYNEQFF. CDR3 in DNA: TGCGCCAGCAGCCAAGAACCGGGGAGGGCCTACAATGAGCAGTTCTTC.